This TCR beta chain was profiled in a study of post-analysis software for immune sequencing data. Study-level findings and limits: Five or six TRBV segments were significantly more frequent in patients than in controls. TRBV5-6, TRBV5-1 and TRBV20-1 were among these segments.

Prepared libraries of TCR beta cDNA carried unique molecular identifiers. Each CDR3 protein is one row after TCRdb ran MiXCR on the PCR reads. The profile covers approximately 400,000 distinct CDR3 sequences, with roughly 36% appearing a single time and under 15% taken by the ten largest. Germline CDR1 DFQATT, CDR2 SNEGSKA (reference sequence). Deletions cut 2 bases from V and 8 bases from J, with 16 bases between. The CDR3 covers 14 residues. Of note for this clonotype: Its specificity is unknown.

This TCR derives from a girl aged 5 to 17 with multiple sclerosis. The chain joins TRBV20-1 to TRBJ2-1; D is perhaps TRBD2 (5 bases). Sequencing input: blood. CDR3 protein: CSARPPTTPHEQFF. DNA for the CDR3: TGCAGTGCTAGACCCCCGACTACCCCGCATGAGCAGTTCTTC.